One sample yielded the 15 T cell receptor beta chains listed below, sequenced in a study of T cell changes during pregnancy in multiple sclerosis. Here immunoSEQ multiplex PCR was the method, and the copy in TCRdb shows in-frame clones only, minus some. Of 70,000 to 85,000 clones listed, about 91% are singletons. This specimen consisted of peripheral blood, obtained before pregnancy. These receptors all stem from a female donor with multiple sclerosis, enrolled in a pregnancy study.

This chain joins TRBV29-1 and TRBJ1-3, with 9 bases lining up with TRBD1. Trimming at V came to 6 bases and at J to 3 bases, leaving 6 bases not matched to a gene. CDR1 is SQVTM and CDR2 is ANQGSEA in the germline V gene. The CDR3 length is 14 residues. CDR3 residues: CSVEQGAIGNTIYF. CDR3 coding DNA: TGCAGCGTGGAACAGGGGGCAATTGGAAACACCATATATTTT. The variable domain in full, with the rest retrieved from reference TRBV29-1 and TRBJ1-3, is SAVISQKPSRDICQRGTSLTIQCQVDSQVTMMFWYRQQPGQSLTLIATANQGSEATYESGFVIDKFPISRPNLTFSTLTVSNMSPEDSSIYLCSVEQGAIGNTIYFGEGSWLTVV.

On this clone: Sequence at one end of the junction differs from germline and may be a read error. The genes are TRBV19 and TRBJ2-1; 14 nucleotides line up with TRBD2. This CDR3 is built from 15 residues. Germline V gene lookup returns CDR1 LNHDA and CDR2 SQIVND (reference sequence). As DNA, the CDR3 is TGTGCCACTAGTCGACTAGCGGGGGGGCCGATTGAGCAGTTCTTC. This encodes CATSRLAGGPIEQFF. The full variable domain, in which reference TRBV19 and TRBJ2-1 provide the parts outside the CDR3, is DGGITQSPKYLFRKEGQNVTLSCEQNLNHDAMYWYRQDPGQGLRLIYYSQIVNDFQKGDIAEGYSVSREKKESFPLTVTSAQKNPTAFYLCATSRLAGGPIEQFFGPGTRLTVL.

The V gene is TRBV29-1, the J gene TRBJ1-6; D unclear. Trimming removed 8 bases from V and 9 bases from J, with 2 bases in between. The CDR3 has 8 residues. Germline lookup yields CDR1 SQVTM and CDR2 ANQGSEA. Here the CDR3 DNA reads TGCAGCCGTTCACCCCTCCACTTT. Translating it yields CSRSPLHF.

The V call is TRBV9, the J call TRBJ1-1; no definite D call. Trimming took 3 bases from V and 5 from J, leaving 14 bases between them. The germline gives CDR1 SGDLS, CDR2 YYNGEE. The CDR3 runs to 14 residues. The CDR3 nucleotides read TGTGCCAGCAGCGGGGGATCTAGAGGGACTGAAGCTTTCTTT. As protein: CASSGGSRGTEAFF.

This clone was observed a single time. The chain recombines TRBV5-1 with TRBJ1-2, with 8 positions matching TRBD1. The CDR3 has 16 residues. From germline, CDR1 is SGHRS and CDR2 YFSETQ. J was trimmed by 6 bases and V by 0 bases; bases with no gene match: 10. The CDR3 loop is CASSLAGQGAQDGYTF. As DNA, the CDR3 is TGCGCCAGCAGCTTGGCCGGGCAGGGGGCGCAAGATGGCTACACCTTC.

The chain recombines TRBV5-1 with TRBJ2-3, with 7 bases identical to TRBD2. From germline, CDR1 is SGHRS and CDR2 YFSETQ. There are 15 residues in the CDR3. After removal of 0 bases from V and 2 bases from J, the junction contained 3 bases not matched to a gene. CDR3 amino acids: CASSLVRGDTDTQYF. CDR3 DNA sequence: TGCGCCAGCAGCTTGGTACGGGGGGACACAGATACGCAGTATTTT.

This clone is a singleton in its sample. The chain uses TRBV5-5 and TRBJ1-5; no clear D. Germline V CDR1 and CDR2: SGHKS, YYEKEE (reference sequence). The CDR3 totals 17 residues. The V end was cut by 0 bases, the J end by 1 base, with 14 bases between. CDR3: CASSLDSPRESNQPQHF. The CDR3 region has the DNA TGTGCCAGCAGCTTGGACAGCCCACGAGAGAGCAATCAGCCCCAGCATTTT.

V and J are TRBV7-6 and TRBJ2-1; a possible D gene is TRBD2 (6 bases). The V gene lost 1 base and the J gene lost 5 bases, with 15 bases spanning the gap. CDR3 length: 16 amino acids. CDR1 is SGHVS, CDR2 FNYEAQ, per germline. The chain's CDR3 is CASSLEILAGNNEQFF. The CDR3 nucleotides are TGTGCCAGCAGCTTAGAGATACTAGCTGGGAACAATGAGCAGTTCTTC.

The V call is TRBV13, the J call TRBJ2-5, with D possibly being TRBD2 (6 bases). The CDR3 spans 18 residues. Germline CDR1 is PRHDT and CDR2 is FYEKMQ (reference sequence). V lost 1 base to trimming and J lost 2 bases, with 20 bases between them. The CDR3 spells CASSLANPKAGLQETQYF. The CDR3 bases are TGTGCCAGCAGCTTAGCAAACCCCAAAGCGGGTCTTCAAGAGACCCAGTACTTC.

This chain connects TRBV5-5 to TRBJ2-2; 7 nucleotides line up with TRBD1. The V and J ends lost 7 bases and 6 bases, in that order; junction bases with no gene match: 15. Germline loops: CDR1 SGHKS, CDR2 YYEKEE (reference sequence). The length of the CDR3 is 16 residues. The CDR3 coding sequence is TGTGCCAGCGGCCCCCGTGGAACAGGGGACCCCGGGGAGCTGTTTTTT. Protein: CASGPRGTGDPGELFF.

The rearrangement links TRBV29-1 to TRBJ2-7; TRBD1 is a possible D gene (6 bases). V lost 5 bases, J lost 2 bases, and 13 bases lay in between. The CDR3 has 13 amino acids. CDR1 SQVTM and CDR2 ANQGSEA come from the germline V gene. CDR3 coding DNA: TGCAGCGTTCTGGGGGCGGTTACCTACGAGCAGTACTTC. Amino acids: CSVLGAVTYEQYF.

J is TRBJ1-6 and V is TRBV9; tentative D call: TRBD1 (6 bases). Germline lookup yields CDR1 SGDLS and CDR2 YYNGEE. The CDR3 has 16 residues. V shed 1 base and J shed 8 bases, with 16 bases lying between them. The CDR3 here is CASSVHSGTQDSPLHF. In nucleotides, the CDR3 is TGTGCCAGCAGCGTACATTCCGGGACACAGGATTCACCCCTCCACTTT.

The genes are TRBV7-6 and TRBJ2-2; weak D call: TRBD2 (6 bases). This CDR3 region has 15 residues. V lost 5 bases and J 1 base, leaving 11 bases between the germline ends. CDR1 SGHVS and CDR2 FNYEAQ come from the germline V gene. CDR3 nucleotide sequence: TGTGCCAGCAGCCCTTCCGGGGGGAACACCGGGGAGCTGTTTTTT. It codes for CASSPSGGNTGELFF.

The genes are TRBV13 and TRBJ1-1; no definite D call. The CDR3 runs to 14 residues. The germline gives CDR1 PRHDT, CDR2 FYEKMQ (reference sequence). V lost 5 bases and J 1 base, leaving 11 bases between the germline ends. The CDR3 protein is CASSLRTENTEAFF. The CDR3 DNA follows: TGTGCCAGCAGCCTCCGCACAGAGAACACTGAAGCTTTCTTT.

This chain links TRBV2 with TRBJ2-2; 7 bases are shared with TRBD2. The germline CDR1 and CDR2 sequences are SNHLY and FYNNEI. J gave up 1 base and V 2 bases, and 13 bases lay outside the gene matches. This CDR3 is built from 19 residues. The CDR3 DNA reads as TGTGCCAGCAGTGAAACCCGGGGCGGCGGGGGAGGGAACACCGGGGAGCTGTTTTTT. Protein product: CASSETRGGGGGNTGELFF.